These T cell receptor beta chains were read from a single sample in a study of patients and donors after allogeneic stem cell transplantation. TCRdb called the RT-PCR reads again in MiXCR, with one record for every CDR3 protein. Of about a million distinct CDR3 sequences listed, over 15% are singletons. The sequenced material came from blood, either unsorted or a sorted T cell fraction (not recorded which). The receptors were sampled from a human donor who was either an allogeneic HSCT recipient or a stem cell or donor lymphocyte infusion donor (not recorded which). It is not recorded whose cells these are; they may come from a transplant donor. The conserved cysteine and the conserved F or W are not part of the CDR3 here.

V gene	J gene	CDR3 protein
TRBV20-1	TRBJ1-4	SARPTESATNEKLF
TRBV10-3	TRBJ2-5	AISGGLAGGAWETQY
TRBV5-1	TRBJ2-2	ASEGASNTGELF
TRBV4-2	TRBJ2-5	ASSQDSSYETQY
TRBV30	TRBJ2-5	AWSVAGTGVVTQY
TRBV29-1	TRBJ2-7	SAAGDSREQY
TRBV6-5	TRBJ1-5	ASSYEGNGNQPQH
TRBV7-9	TRBJ1-5	ASSWGHDLSNQPQH
TRBV6-2/TRBV6-3	TRBJ1-1	ASSFPGQPYTEAF
TRBV7-9	TRBJ1-1	ASSLSLGGDTEAF
TRBV20-1	TRBJ2-5	SASKDRAVETQY
TRBV7-9	TRBJ2-3	ASRRLGGTDTQY
TRBV11-3	TRBJ1-4	ASSPDGFNEKLF
TRBV7-8	TRBJ2-7	ASSLRGQKLLYEQY
TRBV6-1	TRBJ1-2	ANKRWGVYGYT
TRBV5-1	TRBJ2-3	ASSLLQGTGVATDTQY
TRBV24-1	TRBJ1-2	ATSSYYGYT
TRBV7-9	TRBJ2-1	ASKKISGGYNEQF
TRBV14	TRBJ1-5	ASSQGGGAANQPQH
TRBV11-2	TRBJ2-7	ASSSTGQNYEQY
TRBV28	TRBJ1-5	ASSDSYNQPQH
TRBV7-9	TRBJ2-1	ASSHRGETYNEQF
TRBV6-1	TRBJ1-6	ASSPSRQGRSYNSPLH
TRBV29-1	TRBJ2-7	SVTEGPGAYEQY
TRBV15	TRBJ1-4	ATSRDRDRGEKLF
TRBV7-9	TRBJ1-2	ASTGTGALGYT
TRBV7-9	TRBJ2-1	ASSQAGTGGNEQF
TRBV2	TRBJ2-4	ASSDGGGEGAKNIQY